Listed here are 17 T cell receptor beta chains from one sample, sequenced in a study of cytomegalovirus exposure and HLA in healthy donors. Data came from immunoSEQ multiplex PCR; TCRdb stores just in-frame clones and leaves some out. The sample holds 250,000 or so clones, almost 90% seen once. The sequencing sample was made of PBMCs. The receptors originated from a young woman in good health and CMV-seronegative.

V usage is TRBV7-2 and J usage is TRBJ1-1; tentative D call: TRBD1 (6 bases). The germline CDR1 and CDR2 sequences are SGHTA and FQGNSA. V lost 6 bases and J lost 11, with 16 bases in between. This CDR3 has 12 residues. The CDR3 is CASRRGQLRAFF. The DNA for the CDR3 is TGTGCCAGCAGGCGTGGACAGCTGCGGGCTTTCTTT.

The rearrangement joins TRBV4-1 to TRBJ2-1, with D possibly TRBD2 on 6 matching bases. From germline, CDR1 is MGHRA and CDR2 YSYEKL. This CDR3 comprises 17 residues. Trimming took 2 bases from V and 5 from J, leaving 19 bases between them. Here the CDR3 DNA reads TGCGCCAGCAGCCAAATTCCCGGGACTCCAAGGCACAATGAGCAGTTCTTC. Translation: CASSQIPGTPRHNEQFF.

The rearrangement uses TRBV28 and TRBJ2-5; 7 nucleotides agree with TRBD1. Per the germline V gene, CDR1 is MDHEN and CDR2 is SYDVKM. The CDR3 loop spans 15 amino acids. The ends lost 6 bases at V and 0 bases at J; junction bases unmatched: 7. The CDR3 DNA follows: TGTGCCAGCAGCTGGGACAGCCGATACCAAGAGACCCAGTACTTC. It specifies CASSWDSRYQETQYF. The whole variable domain, remainder taken from reference TRBV28 and TRBJ2-5, is DVKVTQSSRYLVKRTGEKVFLECVQDMDHENMFWYRQDPGLGLRLIYFSYDVKMKEKGDIPEGYSVSREKKERFSLILESASTNQTSMYLCASSWDSRYQETQYFGPGTRLLVL.

The rearrangement joins TRBV7-2 to TRBJ1-1; tentatively, D is TRBD1 (6 bases). The CDR3 consists of 15 residues. With 1 base removed from V and 4 bases from J, the gap between germline ends came to 13 bases. Germline values: CDR1 SGHTA, CDR2 FQGNSA. CDR3: CASSLGRGAGTEAFF. The CDR3 DNA reads TGTGCCAGCAGCTTAGGACGGGGGGCGGGCACTGAAGCTTTCTTT. Full variable domain (outside the CDR3, taken from reference TRBV7-2 and TRBJ1-1): GAGVSQSPSNKVTEKGKDVELRCDPISGHTALYWYRQSLGQGLEFLIYFQGNSAPDKSGLPSDRFSAERTGGSVSTLTIQRTQQEDSAVYLCASSLGRGAGTEAFFGQGTRLTVV.

The chain is built from TRBV4-2 and TRBJ2-7; 9 bases are shared with TRBD1. V dropped 3 bases and J dropped 3; count of bases not matched to a gene: 12. Germline CDR1 is LGHNA and CDR2 is YNFKEQ. The length of the CDR3 is 17 residues. The CDR3, as DNA: TGTGCCAGCAGCCAGCCTCGGGACAGGGTGTTTAACTACGAGCAGTACGTC. This codes for CASSQPRDRVFNYEQYV.

The genes are TRBV7-2 and TRBJ2-1; 7 nucleotides agree with TRBD2. This CDR3 spans 16 amino acids. Trimming took 5 bases from V and 0 from J; bases not matched to a gene: 7. Germline V lookup: CDR1 SGHTA, CDR2 FQGNSA. The DNA for the CDR3 is TGTGCCAGCAGCCCTAGCGGTCCCAGCTCCTACAATGAGCAGTTCTTC. Encoded protein: CASSPSGPSSYNEQFF.

Regarding this clone: Germline and junction disagree at one end, which may indicate a read error. V and J are TRBV7-7 and TRBJ2-2; D is unclear. Germline CDR1 and CDR2: SSHAT and FNYEAQ (reference sequence). CDR3 length equals 12 residues. As DNA, the CDR3 is TGTGCTAGCAGCCAACTGGCCGGGGAGCTGTTTTTT. Translated, it gives CASSQLAGELFF.

This sequence joins TRBV27 and TRBJ1-2; TRBD1 agrees at 8 bases. V trimming: 2 bases; J trimming: 6 bases; junction bases outside the gene matches: 2. The CDR3 has 13 residues. Germline CDR1 reads MNHEY; CDR2 reads SMNVEV (reference sequence). CDR3 sequence reads: CASSLGQGDGYTF. For the CDR3, the DNA is TGTGCCAGCAGTTTAGGACAGGGCGATGGCTACACCTTC.

The chain has TRBV7-9 and TRBJ2-7; D is ambiguous. CDR3 length equals 13 residues. Trimming shortened V by 5 bases and J by 3 bases, and 11 bases separated the two germline ends. Germline assignment: CDR1 SEHNR and CDR2 FQNEAQ (reference sequence). CDR3 residues: CASSAPASYEQYF. For the CDR3, the DNA is TGTGCCAGCAGCGCACCTGCTAGCTACGAGCAGTACTTC.

This clone was seen a single time. The V and J genes are TRBV28 and TRBJ1-6; TRBD1 is a possible D gene (6 bases). The CDR3 extends over 15 amino acids. In germline, CDR1 is MDHEN, CDR2 SYDVKM. Trimming removed 3 bases at V and 5 bases at J, with 11 bases between. CDR3 DNA: TGTGCCAGCAGTTTGGCAGGGGCCGATAATTCACCCCTCCACTTT. Its translation: CASSLAGADNSPLHF.

The gene calls are TRBV27 and TRBJ2-5; D unclear. The length of the CDR3 is 13 residues. CDR1 and CDR2 from the germline V gene are MNHEY and SMNVEV (reference sequence). V dropped 1 base and J dropped 4 bases, with 7 bases sitting between them. CDR3 region: CASSLWARETQYF. CDR3 bases: TGTGCCAGCAGTTTATGGGCCAGAGAGACCCAGTACTTC.

The chain links TRBV7-8 to TRBJ2-2, with 9 nucleotides matching TRBD2. This CDR3 has 16 residues. V was clipped by 0 bases and J by 5 bases; unmatched bases: 4. CDR1 is SGHVS and CDR2 is FQNEAQ in the germline V gene. CDR3 residues: CASSLAGLAGTGELFF. The CDR3 DNA reads as TGTGCCAGCAGCTTAGCGGGGCTAGCGGGGACCGGGGAGCTGTTTTTT.

The gene calls are TRBV11-2 and TRBJ1-5; 12 positions agree with TRBD1. The ends lost 6 bases at V and 6 bases at J; junction bases unmatched: 6. This CDR3 spans 15 amino acids. Germline assignment: CDR1 SGHAT and CDR2 FQNNGV. As DNA, the CDR3 is TGTGCCAGCAGTTCCGGGACAGGGGGCAGTCAGCCCCAGCATTTT. It is translated as CASSSGTGGSQPQHF.

This rearrangement joins TRBV27 to TRBJ2-7; 9 positions match TRBD1. The ends lost 4 bases at V and 2 bases at J; junction bases unmatched: 6. Per the germline V gene, CDR1 is MNHEY and CDR2 is SMNVEV (reference sequence). This CDR3 spans 15 amino acids. The CDR3 loop reads CASSSLQGAAYEQYF. The DNA for the CDR3 is TGTGCCAGCAGTTCTTTACAGGGGGCAGCCTACGAGCAGTACTTC.

The chain has TRBV7-2 and TRBJ1-5; 9 bases map to TRBD1. The CDR3 totals 15 residues. CDR1 is SGHTA and CDR2 is FQGNSA in the germline V gene. V trimming: 4 bases; J trimming: 3 bases; junction bases outside the gene matches: 4. CDR3 residues: CASSSRTGANQPQHF. The CDR3 coding sequence is TGTGCCAGCAGCTCAAGGACAGGGGCCAATCAGCCCCAGCATTTT.

CDR3 sequence (DNA): TGTGCCAGCAGCTTAGACGGGATTGGCTATGGCTACACCTTC. It encodes CASSLDGIGYGYTF. The V gene is TRBV11-2, the J gene TRBJ1-2, with D hard to call. The CDR3 spans 14 residues. Trimming pared 0 bases from V and 4 bases from J, leaving 9 bases between. CDR1 and CDR2 from the germline V gene are SGHAT and FQNNGV.

This chain joins TRBV28 and TRBJ1-2; D is perhaps TRBD1 (5 bases). CDR1 MDHEN and CDR2 SYDVKM come from the germline V gene. The CDR3 loop spans 10 amino acids. Trimming left V 11 bases short and J 14 bases short, with 18 bases between. CDR3 nucleotide sequence: TGTGCCTGGGGGGACCCTGGGAAAACCTTC. Translation: CAWGDPGKTF.